The entry below gives a single T cell receptor (beta chain) sequence along with its context. Germline trimming cut 7 bases from V and 4 bases from J; bases unmatched to any gene: 10. The germline CDR1 and CDR2 sequences are SEHNR and FQNEAQ (reference sequence). CDR3 length: 14 amino acids. The data originate from a study of blood T cell repertoires in COVID-19. The repertoire was sequenced with immunoSEQ multiplex PCR; TCRdb's copy has only in-frame clones and lacks some. The sample includes 150,000 to 200,000 clones, 70% to 90% of them seen just once. V and J are TRBV7-9 and TRBJ2-7; TRBD2 aligns across 7 bases. Source material: PBMCs or T cells enriched from blood (not recorded which). The TCR comes from a woman aged 18-29 years who had recovered from COVID-19. CDR3 sequence reads: CASKTSGNLYEQYF. CDR3 nucleotides: TGTGCCAGCAAGACAAGCGGGAACTTATACGAGCAGTACTTC.